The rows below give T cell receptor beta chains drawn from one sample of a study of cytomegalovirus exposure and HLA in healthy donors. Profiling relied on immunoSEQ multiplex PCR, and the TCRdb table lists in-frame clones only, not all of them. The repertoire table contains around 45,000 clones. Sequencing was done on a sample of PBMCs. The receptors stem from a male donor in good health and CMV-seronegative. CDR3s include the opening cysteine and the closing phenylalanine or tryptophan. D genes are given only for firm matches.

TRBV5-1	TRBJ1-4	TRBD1	TGCGCCAGCAGCGTAGCCGGGACAGAATCGGAAAAACTGTTTTTT	CASSVAGTESEKLFF
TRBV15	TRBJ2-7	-	TGTGCCACCAGCAGAGATTTGGTCCTAGACCACGAGCAGTACTTC	CATSRDLVLDHEQYF
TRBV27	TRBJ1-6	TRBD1	TGTGCCACCCGAGGGACAGGGAGGGATTCACCCCTCCACTTT	CATRGTGRDSPLHF
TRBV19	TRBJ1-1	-	TGTGCCAGTAGTATGGGGGGAATGGGTACACTTGGTGAAGCTTTCTTT	CASSMGGMGTLGEAFF
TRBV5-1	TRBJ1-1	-	TGCGCCAGCAGCCAAGGGGTCCGGACTGAAGCTTTCTTT	CASSQGVRTEAFF
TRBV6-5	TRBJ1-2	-	TGTGCCAGTCAACGGGATGCTCAGGGGAACTATGGCTACACCTTC	CASQRDAQGNYGYTF
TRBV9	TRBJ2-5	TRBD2	TGTGCCAGCAGCGTAGGGGCGACCGCGGGGGGGGAGACCCAGTACTTC	CASSVGATAGGETQYF
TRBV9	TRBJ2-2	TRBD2	TGTGCCAGCAGCGAGGGCGGGGGGGCCACCGGGGAGCTGTTTTTT	CASSEGGGATGELFF
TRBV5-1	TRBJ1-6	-	TGCGCCAGCAGACAGGGCTCGTCCTATAATTCACCCCTCCACTTT	CASRQGSSYNSPLHF
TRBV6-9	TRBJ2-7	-	TGTGCCAGCAGTTACTCGCAGGGGTCCTACGAGCAGTACTTC	CASSYSQGSYEQYF
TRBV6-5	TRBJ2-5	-	TGTGCCAGCAGTTCGCGTAGAGGGATCCAAGAGACCCAGTACTTC	CASSSRRGIQETQYF
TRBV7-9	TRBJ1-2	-	TGTGCCAGCAGCTTAGCAGGGGGGGGTGGCTACACCTTC	CASSLAGGGGYTF
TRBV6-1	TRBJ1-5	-	TGTGCCAGCAGTGATAGGGGGTATAGCAATCAGCCCCAGCATTTT	CASSDRGYSNQPQHF
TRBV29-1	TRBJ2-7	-	TGCAGCGTTGAGGTAGAACCCCCCTACGAGCAGTACTTC	CSVEVEPPYEQYF
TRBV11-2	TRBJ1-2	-	TGTGCCAGCAGCCCCACTCTGGCAGGTGGGGGCTACACCTTC	CASSPTLAGGGYTF
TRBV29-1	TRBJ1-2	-	TGCAGCGTTGAAGATATCGCCGGTAACTATGGCTACACCTTC	CSVEDIAGNYGYTF
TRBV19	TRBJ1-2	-	TGTGCCAGTACCTCCCCGTTCCCGGGGGAAGCTAACTATGGCTACACCTTC	CASTSPFPGEANYGYTF
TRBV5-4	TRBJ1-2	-	TGTGCCAGCAGCTCGGGCGGGGGCGGCTACGGCTACACCTTC	CASSSGGGGYGYTF
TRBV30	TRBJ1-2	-	TGTGCCTGGAGATTAACAGGGCCGCACTCTAACTATGGCTACACCTTC	CAWRLTGPHSNYGYTF